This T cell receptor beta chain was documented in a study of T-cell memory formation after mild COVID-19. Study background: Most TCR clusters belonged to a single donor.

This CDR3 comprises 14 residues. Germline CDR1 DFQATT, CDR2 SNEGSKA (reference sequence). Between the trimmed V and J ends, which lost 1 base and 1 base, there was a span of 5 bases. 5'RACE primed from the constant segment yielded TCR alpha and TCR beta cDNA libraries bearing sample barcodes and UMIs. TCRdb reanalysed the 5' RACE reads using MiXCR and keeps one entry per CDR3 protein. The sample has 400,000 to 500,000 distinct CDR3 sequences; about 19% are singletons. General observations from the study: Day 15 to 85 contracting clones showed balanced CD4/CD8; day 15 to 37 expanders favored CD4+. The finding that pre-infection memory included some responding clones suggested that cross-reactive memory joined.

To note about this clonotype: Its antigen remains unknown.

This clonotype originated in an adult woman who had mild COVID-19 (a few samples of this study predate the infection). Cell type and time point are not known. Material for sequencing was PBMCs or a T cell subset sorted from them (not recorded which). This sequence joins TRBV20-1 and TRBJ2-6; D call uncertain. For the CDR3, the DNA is TGCAGTGCTAGAGCGACATCTGGGGCCAACGTCCTGACTTTC. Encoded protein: CSARATSGANVLTF.